This T cell receptor beta chain was sequenced for a study of Graves' ophthalmopathy and Graves' hyperthyroidism. CDR3 size: 16 residues. With V trimmed by 1 base and J by 3 bases, 7 bases remained unmatched. The V gene's germline CDR1 is LNHNV and CDR2 YYDKDF (reference sequence). Study results and limitations: Ophthalmopathy progression was predicted with around 71% sensitivity and about 72% specificity.

This clonotype was observed a few times. Its target is unknown. The diagnosis was founded upon clinical symptoms, serum thyroxine, TRAb, thyroid ultrasound and orbital computed tomography. Amplification from RNA transcripts yielded the TCR beta CDR3 regions. Amplification began with first-round RT-PCR using HTBI primers, then second-round multiplex PCR was performed. Each CDR3 protein gets one entry after TCRdb re-called the multiplex PCR reads with MiXCR. The profile covers hundreds of thousands of distinct CDR3 sequences, with roughly 20% appearing a single time and 2.5% to 3% taken by the ten largest.

This sequence was found in a woman under 30 with stable Graves' hyperthyroidism. The material sequenced was peripheral blood. The V gene is TRBV15, the J gene TRBJ2-3; 7 nucleotides match TRBD2. This CDR3 is CATSRALREWTDTQYF. The CDR3, as DNA: TGTGCCACCAGCAGAGCTTTGCGGGAGTGGACAGATACGCAGTATTTT.